This T cell receptor (beta chain) was profiled in a study of blood T cell repertoires in COVID-19. Study summary: Samples came from the United States, Italy and Spain, spanning acute and convalescent COVID-19. PBMCs, B-cell-depleted T cells, or T cells provided the cDNA or gDNA that made up the material.

Per the original methods: The assay estimated nucleated cells by amplifying reference gene primers. The data were produced by immunoSEQ multiplex PCR, yet TCRdb's version contains in-frame clones alone and is incomplete. The V and J calls and clone size come from that table; D and trimming were worked out from the DNA. Among approximately 240,000 clones listed, approximately 83% were seen once. Germline CDR1 MDHEN, CDR2 SYDVKM. V was shortened by 8 bases and J by 5 bases, with 15 bases between the two germline ends. The CDR3 sequence is 14 residues long. This sequence originates from a woman between 25 and 40 years old with COVID-19, enrolled during active disease. Sequences were obtained from peripheral blood. The chain combines TRBV28 with TRBJ2-2, with D maybe TRBD2 (6 bases). CDR3 loop: CASHEEGWTGELFF. The CDR3 bases are TGTGCCAGCCACGAGGAGGGCTGGACCGGGGAGCTGTTTTTT.